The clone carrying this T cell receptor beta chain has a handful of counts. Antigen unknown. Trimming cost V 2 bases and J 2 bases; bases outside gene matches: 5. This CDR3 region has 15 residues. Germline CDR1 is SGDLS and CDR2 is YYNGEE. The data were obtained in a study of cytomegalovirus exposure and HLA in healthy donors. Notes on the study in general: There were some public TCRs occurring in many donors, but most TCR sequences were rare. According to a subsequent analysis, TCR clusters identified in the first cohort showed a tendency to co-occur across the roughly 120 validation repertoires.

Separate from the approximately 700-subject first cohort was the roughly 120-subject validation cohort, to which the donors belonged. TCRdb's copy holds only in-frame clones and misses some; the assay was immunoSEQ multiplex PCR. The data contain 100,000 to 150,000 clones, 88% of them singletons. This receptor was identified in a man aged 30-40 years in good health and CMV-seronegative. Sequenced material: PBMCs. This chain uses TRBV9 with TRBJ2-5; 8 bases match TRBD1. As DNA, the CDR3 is TGTGCCAGCAGCGTCAGGGGGCAGAGGCAAGAGACCCAGTACTTC. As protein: CASSVRGQRQETQYF.